The 30 T cell receptor beta chains reported below all come from one sample, sequenced in a study of PD-1 blockade in classical Hodgkin lymphoma. The time point is: cycle 4 day 1 (C4D1), after less than seven weeks of nivolumab. Autologous stem cell transplantation was followed by relapse in every patient, and brentuximab vedotin exposure varied. The assay was immunoSEQ multiplex PCR, and TCRdb's table has in-frame clones only and misses some. Of 40,000 to 45,000 clones in the sample, nearly 70% were seen once. This material consisted of peripheral blood mononuclear cells (PBMCs), taken before the fourth cycle of nivolumab. The receptors originated from a human donor with classical Hodgkin lymphoma.

The CDR3 bases are TGTGCCAGCAGCCCTAAGGGGATAACTAATGAAAAACTGTTTTTT. It encodes CASSPKGITNEKLFF. The chain is built from TRBV7-6 and TRBJ1-4; possible D gene TRBD1, 5 bases. V was shortened by 5 bases and J by 1 base, with 11 bases between the two germline ends. This CDR3 is built from 15 residues. In germline, CDR1 is SGHVS, CDR2 FNYEAQ.

This chain connects TRBV5-1 to TRBJ2-3, with D maybe TRBD2 (6 bases). CDR3 length equals 13 residues. Trimming removed 1 base from V and 5 bases from J, with 8 bases in between. CDR1 is SGHRS and CDR2 is YFSETQ in the germline V gene. The CDR3 nucleotides are TGCGCCAGCAGCTTGACGGGGGTAGATACGCAGTATTTT. Translated: CASSLTGVDTQYF.

This sequence joins TRBV7-8 and TRBJ1-2, with 8 bases identical to TRBD1. After removal of 1 base from V and 4 bases from J, the junction contained 8 bases not matched to a gene. This CDR3 has 16 residues. Germline CDR1 SGHVS, CDR2 FQNEAQ. Here the CDR3 reads CASSLVPRGLSYGYTF. The CDR3 bases are TGTGCCAGCAGCTTAGTTCCCAGGGGGCTGAGCTATGGCTACACCTTC.

This chain joins TRBV6-5 and TRBJ1-4; D ambiguous. Germline CDR1 MNHEY, CDR2 SVGAGI. The CDR3 sequence is 14 residues long. V was clipped by 0 bases and J by 13 bases, with 15 bases between them. DNA for the CDR3: TGTGCCAGCAGTTACTCGAAGGGTTATGAGGTACTGTTTTTT. Protein: CASSYSKGYEVLFF.

The V gene is TRBV9, the J gene TRBJ2-7; 8 nucleotides line up with TRBD1. The CDR3 contains 13 residues. Germline V CDR1 and CDR2: SGDLS, YYNGEE. V lost 0 bases to trimming and J lost 5 bases; unmatched junction nucleotides: 1. CDR3 sequence: CASSVVQGDEQYF. The CDR3 DNA follows: TGTGCCAGCAGCGTAGTACAGGGGGACGAGCAGTACTTC.

This clone was counted between two and nine times. Other DNA variants within this sample encode the same CDR3. The chain employs TRBV7-2 and TRBJ2-7; D unresolved. Germline loops: CDR1 SGHTA, CDR2 FQGNSA. CDR3 length: 15 amino acids. V was trimmed by 5 bases and J by 0 bases, leaving 14 bases between them. CDR3 sequence reads: CASSLGPDTSYEQYF. The CDR3 DNA reads TGTGCCAGCAGCCTAGGGCCCGACACCTCCTACGAGCAGTACTTC. The whole variable domain, remainder taken from reference TRBV7-2 and TRBJ2-7, is GAGVSQSPSNKVTEKGKDVELRCDPISGHTALYWYRQSLGQGLEFLIYFQGNSAPDKSGLPSDRFSAERTGGSVSTLTIQRTQQEDSAVYLCASSLGPDTSYEQYFGPGTRLTVT.

The CDR3 DNA follows: TGTGCCAGCAGCACGATGGGACAGGGGGACTACGAGCAGTACTTC. It codes for CASSTMGQGDYEQYF. The J gene is TRBJ2-7, the V gene TRBV13; TRBD1 matches 11 bases. V was clipped by 5 bases and J by 3 bases; unmatched bases: 6. Germline V gene lookup returns CDR1 PRHDT and CDR2 FYEKMQ (reference sequence). This CDR3 has 15 amino acids.

This clone has just one count. The chain carries TRBV4-3 and TRBJ2-5; D is undetermined. The CDR3 is 13 residues long. Germline CDR1 and CDR2: LGHNA and YSLEER. Trimming shortened V by 0 bases and J by 2 bases, and 4 bases separated the two germline ends. CDR3: CASSQDLQETQYF. In nucleotides, the CDR3 is TGCGCCAGCAGCCAAGACCTACAAGAGACCCAGTACTTC.

This chain links TRBV19 with TRBJ2-5; TRBD1 matches at 7 bases. V lost 7 bases and J lost 13; bases outside the gene matches: 18. This CDR3 has 14 residues. The germline V gene encodes CDR1 LNHDA and CDR2 SQIVND (reference sequence). CDR3 in amino acids: CASKTTGTAIKWYF. CDR3 coding DNA: TGTGCCAGTAAAACTACTGGGACAGCTATCAAGTGGTACTTC.

For the CDR3, the DNA is TGCGCCAGCAGCCAAGAAGTCGCAGCGCGGGGCGAGCAGTACTTC. Residues: CASSQEVAARGEQYF. The V call is TRBV4-1, the J call TRBJ2-7; D is perhaps TRBD2 (6 bases). The V gene's germline CDR1 is MGHRA and CDR2 YSYEKL. Between the trimmed V and J ends, which lost 0 bases and 6 bases, there was a span of 15 bases. This CDR3 has 15 amino acids.

This rearrangement joins TRBV2 to TRBJ1-1; D might be TRBD1 (5 bases). The germline V gene encodes CDR1 SNHLY and CDR2 FYNNEI. This CDR3 is built from 13 residues. Trimming left V 8 bases short and J 1 base short, with 11 bases between. The CDR3 DNA sequence: TGTGCCAGCTCGGGGGGAGGGAACACTGAAGCTTTCTTT. Its translation is CASSGGGNTEAFF.

The V call is TRBV5-4, the J call TRBJ1-3; 7 bases map to TRBD1. Unmatched junction bases numbered 0, after V lost 0 bases and J lost 0 bases. Germline V CDR1 and CDR2: SGHNT, YYREEE (reference sequence). This CDR3 is 15 amino acids long. CDR3 residues: CASSLGDSSGNTIYF. In nucleotides, the CDR3 is TGTGCCAGCAGCTTGGGGGACAGCTCTGGAAACACCATATATTTT.

The chain links TRBV5-1 to TRBJ2-3; no reliable D call. The CDR3 extends over 15 amino acids. V dropped 4 bases and J dropped 0 bases, with 12 bases sitting between them. The V gene's germline CDR1 is SGHRS and CDR2 YFSETQ. CDR3 amino acids: CASSPSRLSTDTQYF. The DNA of the CDR3 is TGCGCCAGCAGCCCCTCTAGGTTGAGCACAGATACGCAGTATTTT. Full variable domain (rest looked up from reference TRBV5-1 and TRBJ2-3): KAGVTQTPRYLIKTRGQQVTLSCSPISGHRSVSWYQQTPGQGLQFLFEYFSETQRNKGNFPGRFSGRQFSNSRSEMNVSTLELGDSALYLCASSPSRLSTDTQYFGPGTRLTVL.

The J gene is TRBJ2-7, the V gene TRBV7-9; perhaps TRBD1 as D (6 bases). Germline V CDR1 and CDR2: SEHNR, FQNEAQ (reference sequence). The CDR3 contains 15 residues. V lost 1 base and J lost 5, with 15 bases in between. The CDR3 protein is CASSLGQGIRNEQYF. The DNA for the CDR3 is TGTGCCAGCAGCTTAGGGCAGGGGATTCGCAACGAGCAGTACTTC.

The rearrangement links TRBV27 to TRBJ1-6; 10 nucleotides line up with TRBD1. The CDR3 runs to 16 residues. Germline CDR1 reads MNHEY; CDR2 reads SMNVEV (reference sequence). V was clipped by 2 bases and J by 11 bases; unmatched bases: 9. The CDR3 reads CASSLRPGQGWAPLHF. CDR3 nucleotide sequence: TGTGCCAGCAGTTTACGACCGGGACAGGGGTGGGCACCCCTCCACTTT.

The V and J genes are TRBV10-3 and TRBJ2-1; TRBD2 agrees at 10 bases. This CDR3 spans 15 amino acids. From germline, CDR1 is ENHRY and CDR2 SYGVKD. With 3 bases clipped from V and 5 bases from J, the junction kept 4 bases outside the gene matches. The DNA of the CDR3 is TGTGCCATCAGTGAATTGAGCGGGGGGGACAATGAGCAGTTCTTC. As protein: CAISELSGGDNEQFF.

This clone was seen only a few times. This rearrangement joins TRBV7-6 to TRBJ1-3; TRBD1 matches at 8 bases. J gave up 0 bases and V 1 base, and 2 bases lay outside the gene matches. Germline V gene lookup returns CDR1 SGHVS and CDR2 FNYEAQ. The CDR3 is 16 residues long. For the CDR3, the DNA is TGTGCCAGCAGCTTAGAGACAGGGGTCTCTGGAAACACCATATATTTT. The encoded protein is CASSLETGVSGNTIYF.

The chain employs TRBV27 and TRBJ1-1; TRBD1 matches 8 bases. The germline gives CDR1 MNHEY, CDR2 SMNVEV (reference sequence). V was pared by 6 bases and J by 6 bases, with 6 bases of the junction left unmatched. The CDR3 has 13 amino acids. The CDR3 region is CASRPQGVAEAFF. CDR3 in DNA: TGTGCCAGCAGGCCACAGGGGGTGGCTGAAGCTTTCTTT.

This clone was counted a single time. The chain uses TRBV4-2 and TRBJ2-5, with a tentative D call TRBD2 (7 bases). The CDR3 consists of 15 residues. Germline V gives CDR1 LGHNA, CDR2 YNFKEQ. V lost 1 base and J 5 bases, leaving 14 bases between the germline ends. The CDR3 region is CASSQAVGGQETQYF. DNA of the CDR3: TGTGCCAGCAGCCAAGCTGTGGGGGGGCAGGAGACCCAGTACTTC.

The CDR3 DNA reads TGTGCCAGTAGTATTAGGGGGCAAGGGAACACTGAAGCTTTCTTT. It encodes CASSIRGQGNTEAFF. This sequence joins TRBV19 and TRBJ1-1, with 7 bases fitting TRBD1. J was trimmed by 1 base and V by 3 bases; bases with no gene match: 5. Germline V gene sequence: CDR1 LNHDA, CDR2 SQIVND (reference sequence). CDR3 size: 15 residues.

V and J are TRBV18 and TRBJ1-5; 8 bases agree with TRBD1. Germline assignment: CDR1 KGHSH and CDR2 LQKENI. V lost 3 bases and J lost 6; bases outside the gene matches: 7. The length of the CDR3 is 15 residues. The CDR3 sequence: CASSPGTGKAQPQHF. DNA of the CDR3: TGTGCCAGCTCACCCGGGACAGGAAAGGCTCAGCCCCAGCATTTT.

The rearrangement links TRBV9 to TRBJ1-3, with D possibly matching TRBD1 (5 bases). The CDR3 has 14 residues. Germline V gives CDR1 SGDLS, CDR2 YYNGEE. Trimming stripped 4 bases from V and 6 bases from J, with 14 bases between. The chain's CDR3 is CASSPQGLENTIYF. CDR3 nucleotides: TGTGCCAGCAGCCCCCAGGGATTGGAAAACACCATATATTTT.

In its sample, this clone was seen once. The V gene is TRBV18, the J gene TRBJ2-7; D assignment may be TRBD1 or TRBD2 (5 bases each). The CDR3 length is 15 residues. Trimming pared 4 bases from V and 0 bases from J, leaving 13 bases between. CDR1 and CDR2 (germline): KGHSH, LQKENI. The CDR3 DNA reads TGTGCCAGCTCACAGGGGCAGGGACGCTCCTACGAGCAGTACTTC. Residues: CASSQGQGRSYEQYF.

The rearrangement links TRBV6-5 to TRBJ1-2; D gene ambiguous. The germline gives CDR1 MNHEY, CDR2 SVGAGI. With 4 bases removed from V and 8 bases from J, the gap between germline ends came to 8 bases. The CDR3 length is 11 residues. The CDR3 DNA reads as TGTGCCAGCAGTTGGGGTTACGGCTACACCTTC. It codes for CASSWGYGYTF.

The V gene is TRBV20-1, the J gene TRBJ1-1; D gene uncertain. V lost 5 bases, J lost 4 bases, and 8 bases lay in between. The CDR3 loop spans 11 amino acids. CDR1 and CDR2 (germline): DFQATT, SNEGSKA (reference sequence). CDR3 region: CSAPGSTEAFF. The CDR3 coding sequence is TGCAGTGCTCCTGGGAGCACTGAAGCTTTCTTT.

V and J are TRBV5-1 and TRBJ2-7, with D perhaps matching TRBD2 (5 bases). This CDR3 region has 16 residues. Looked up from germline, CDR1 is SGHRS and CDR2 is YFSETQ. V shed 2 bases and J shed 4 bases, with 19 bases lying between them. The CDR3 loop reads CASSFRMAGTSYEQYF. CDR3 nucleotide sequence: TGCGCCAGCAGCTTCCGGATGGCGGGTACTAGTTACGAGCAGTACTTC.

This chain uses TRBV2 with TRBJ2-5, with a tentative D call TRBD1 (5 bases). From germline, CDR1 is SNHLY and CDR2 FYNNEI. V was pared by 11 bases and J by 2 bases, with 18 bases between. This CDR3 spans 14 amino acids. DNA for the CDR3: TGTGCCGGACAACAGACAGCAAGACAAGAGACCCAGTACTTC. This gives the protein CAGQQTARQETQYF. The whole variable domain, remainder taken from reference TRBV2 and TRBJ2-5, is EPEVTQTPSHQVTQMGQEVILRCVPISNHLYFYWYRQILGQKVEFLVSFYNNEISEKSEIFDDQFSVERPDGSNFTLKIRSTKLEDSAMYFCAGQQTARQETQYFGPGTRLLVL.

V is TRBV7-9 and J is TRBJ1-2; 10 positions match TRBD1. The CDR3 is 15 residues long. Looked up from germline, CDR1 is SEHNR and CDR2 is FQNEAQ (reference sequence). Unmatched junction bases numbered 11, after V lost 5 bases and J lost 8 bases. CDR3 protein: CASSPWDRGVEGYTF. In nucleotides, the CDR3 is TGTGCCAGCAGCCCCTGGGACAGGGGCGTGGAGGGCTACACCTTC.

This chain uses TRBV9 with TRBJ2-2; 11 bases fit TRBD2. This CDR3 is built from 17 residues. Germline loops: CDR1 SGDLS, CDR2 YYNGEE. J was trimmed by 6 bases and V by 3 bases; bases with no gene match: 10. The CDR3 is CASSALAGGAGAGELFF. The DNA for the CDR3 is TGTGCCAGCAGCGCCCTAGCGGGGGGCGCGGGGGCCGGGGAGCTGTTTTTT.

The gene calls are TRBV30 and TRBJ2-3, with 8 bases lining up with TRBD2. The CDR3 consists of 14 residues. The germline CDR1 and CDR2 sequences are GTSNPN and SVGIG (reference sequence). V was clipped by 4 bases and J by 1 base; unmatched bases: 4. CDR3 protein: CAWTLSGGTDTQYF. In nucleotides, the CDR3 is TGTGCCTGGACCCTTAGCGGGGGCACAGATACGCAGTATTTT.